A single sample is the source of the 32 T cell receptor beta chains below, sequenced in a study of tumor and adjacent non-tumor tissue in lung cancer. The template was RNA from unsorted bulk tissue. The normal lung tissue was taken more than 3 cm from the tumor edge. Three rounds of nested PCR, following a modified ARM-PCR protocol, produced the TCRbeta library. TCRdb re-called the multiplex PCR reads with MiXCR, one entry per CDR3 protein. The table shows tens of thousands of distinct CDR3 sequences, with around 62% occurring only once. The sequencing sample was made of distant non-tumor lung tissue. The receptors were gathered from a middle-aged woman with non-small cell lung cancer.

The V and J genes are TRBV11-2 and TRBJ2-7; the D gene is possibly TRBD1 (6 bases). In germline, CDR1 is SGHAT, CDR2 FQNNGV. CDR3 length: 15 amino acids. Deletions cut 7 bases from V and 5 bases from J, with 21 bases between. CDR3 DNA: TGTGCCAGCAACCGTCAGGGGAGTAACGACAACGAGCAGTACTTC. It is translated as CASNRQGSNDNEQYF.

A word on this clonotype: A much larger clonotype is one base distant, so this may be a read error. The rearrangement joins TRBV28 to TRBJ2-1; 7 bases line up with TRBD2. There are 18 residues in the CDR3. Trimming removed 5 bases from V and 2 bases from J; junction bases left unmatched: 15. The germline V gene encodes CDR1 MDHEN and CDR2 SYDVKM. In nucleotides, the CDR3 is TGTGCCAGCAGTCCGTCCCTTGGAAGCGGGGATACCTACAATGAGCAGTTCTTC. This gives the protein CASSPSLGSGDTYNEQFF. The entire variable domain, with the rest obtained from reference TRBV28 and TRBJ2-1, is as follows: DVKVTQSSRYLVKRTGEKVFLECVQDMDHENMFWYRQDPGLGLRLIYFSYDVKMKEKGDIPEGYSVSREKKERFSLILESASTNQTSMYLCASSPSLGSGDTYNEQFFGPGTRLTVL.

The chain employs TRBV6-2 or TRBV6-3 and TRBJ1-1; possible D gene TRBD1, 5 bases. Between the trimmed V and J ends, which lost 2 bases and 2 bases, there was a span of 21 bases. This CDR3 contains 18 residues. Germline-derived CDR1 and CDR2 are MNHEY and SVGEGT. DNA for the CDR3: TGTGCCAGCAGTTACCACGGAGGGGCCGAGCAGGATAACACTGAAGCTTTCTTT. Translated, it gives CASSYHGGAEQDNTEAFF.

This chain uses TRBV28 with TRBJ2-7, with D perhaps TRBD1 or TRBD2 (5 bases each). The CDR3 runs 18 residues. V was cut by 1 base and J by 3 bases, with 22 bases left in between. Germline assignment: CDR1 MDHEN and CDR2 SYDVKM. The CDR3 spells CASSLYGAGRGIVYEQYF. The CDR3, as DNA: TGTGCCAGCAGTTTATACGGGGCGGGTCGGGGCATAGTCTACGAGCAGTACTTC. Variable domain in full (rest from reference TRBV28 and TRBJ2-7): DVKVTQSSRYLVKRTGEKVFLECVQDMDHENMFWYRQDPGLGLRLIYFSYDVKMKEKGDIPEGYSVSREKKERFSLILESASTNQTSMYLCASSLYGAGRGIVYEQYFGPGTRLTVT.

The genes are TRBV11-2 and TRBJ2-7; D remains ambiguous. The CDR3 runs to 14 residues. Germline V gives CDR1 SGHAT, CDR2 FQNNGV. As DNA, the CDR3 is TGTACCAACACCTTAGGAACACGGCACTACGAGCAGTACTTC. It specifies CTNTLGTRHYEQYF. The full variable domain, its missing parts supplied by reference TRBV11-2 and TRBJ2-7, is EAGVAQSPRYKIIEKRQSVAFWCNPISGHATLYWYQQILGQGPKLLIQFQNNGVVDDSQLPKDRFSAERLKGVDSTLKIQPAKLEDSAVYLCTNTLGTRHYEQYFGPGTRLTVT.

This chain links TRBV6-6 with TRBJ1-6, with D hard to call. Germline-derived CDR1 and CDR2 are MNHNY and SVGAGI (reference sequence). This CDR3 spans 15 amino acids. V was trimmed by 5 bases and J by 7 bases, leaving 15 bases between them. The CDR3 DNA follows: TGTGCCAGCAGTCCTTCGATAGCGCGGAATTCACCCCTCCACTTT. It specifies CASSPSIARNSPLHF.

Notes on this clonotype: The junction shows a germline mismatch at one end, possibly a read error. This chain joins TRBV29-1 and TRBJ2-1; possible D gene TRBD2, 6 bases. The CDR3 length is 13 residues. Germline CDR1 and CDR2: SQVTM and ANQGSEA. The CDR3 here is CSVKRALHSEQFF. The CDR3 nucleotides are TGTAGCGTAAAGCGGGCACTTCACAGTGAGCAGTTCTTC.

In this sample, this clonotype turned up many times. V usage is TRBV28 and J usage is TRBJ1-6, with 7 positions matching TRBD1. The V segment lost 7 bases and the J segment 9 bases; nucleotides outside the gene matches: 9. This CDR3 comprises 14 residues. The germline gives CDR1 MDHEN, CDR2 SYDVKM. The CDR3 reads CASTPDRRFSPLHF. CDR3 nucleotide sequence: TGTGCCAGCACCCCGGACAGGAGATTTTCACCCCTCCACTTT.

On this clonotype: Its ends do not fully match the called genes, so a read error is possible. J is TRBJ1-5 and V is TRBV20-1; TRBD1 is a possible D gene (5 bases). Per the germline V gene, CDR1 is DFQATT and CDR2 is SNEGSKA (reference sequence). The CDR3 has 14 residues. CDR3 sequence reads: CNARGGHADQPQHF. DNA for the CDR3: TGCAATGCTAGAGGCGGACATGCTGATCAGCCCCAGCATTTT.

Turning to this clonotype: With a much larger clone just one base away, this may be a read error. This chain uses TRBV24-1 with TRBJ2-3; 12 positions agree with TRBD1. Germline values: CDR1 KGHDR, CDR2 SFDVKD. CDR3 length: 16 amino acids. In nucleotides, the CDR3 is TGTGTCACCAGTGATAAAGGGACAGGGGGCGCAGATACGCAGTATTTT. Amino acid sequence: CVTSDKGTGGADTQYF.

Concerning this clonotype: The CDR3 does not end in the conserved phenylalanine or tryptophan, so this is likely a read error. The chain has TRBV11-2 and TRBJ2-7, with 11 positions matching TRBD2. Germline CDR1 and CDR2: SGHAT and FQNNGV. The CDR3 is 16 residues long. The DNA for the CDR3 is TGCGCCATCAGCTTAGAACTAGCGGGAGATAGCAACGAGCAGTACCTC. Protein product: CAISLELAGDSNEQYL.

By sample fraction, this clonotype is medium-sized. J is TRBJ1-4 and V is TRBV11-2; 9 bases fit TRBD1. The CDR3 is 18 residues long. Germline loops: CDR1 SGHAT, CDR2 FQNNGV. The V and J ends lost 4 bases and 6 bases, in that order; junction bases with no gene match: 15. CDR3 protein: CASSSGQGTFIIDEKLFF. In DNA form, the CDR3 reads TGTGCCAGCAGCTCAGGACAGGGGACATTCATAATCGATGAAAAACTGTTTTTT. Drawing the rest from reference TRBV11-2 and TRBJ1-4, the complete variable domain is EAGVAQSPRYKIIEKRQSVAFWCNPISGHATLYWYQQILGQGPKLLIQFQNNGVVDDSQLPKDRFSAERLKGVDSTLKIQPAKLEDSAVYLCASSSGQGTFIIDEKLFFGSGTQLSVL.

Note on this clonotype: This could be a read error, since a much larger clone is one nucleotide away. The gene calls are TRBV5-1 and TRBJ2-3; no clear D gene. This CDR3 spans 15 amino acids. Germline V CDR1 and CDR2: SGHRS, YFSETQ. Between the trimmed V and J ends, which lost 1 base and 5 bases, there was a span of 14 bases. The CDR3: CASSLRQSRIDTQYF. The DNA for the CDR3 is TGCGCCAGCAGCTTGAGGCAGTCCCGCATAGATACGCAGTATTTT.

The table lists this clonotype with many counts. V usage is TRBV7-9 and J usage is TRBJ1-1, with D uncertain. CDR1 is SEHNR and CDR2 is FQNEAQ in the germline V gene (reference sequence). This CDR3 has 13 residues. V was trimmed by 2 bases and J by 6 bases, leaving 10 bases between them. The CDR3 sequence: CASSLLDVPEAFF. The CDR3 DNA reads TGTGCCAGCAGCTTACTGGATGTCCCTGAAGCTTTCTTT.

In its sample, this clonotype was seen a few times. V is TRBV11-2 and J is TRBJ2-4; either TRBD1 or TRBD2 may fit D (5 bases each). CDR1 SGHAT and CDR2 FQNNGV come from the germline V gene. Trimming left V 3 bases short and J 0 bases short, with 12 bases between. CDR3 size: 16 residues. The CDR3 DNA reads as TGTGCCAGCAGCTTTAGAGGGGATAGAGCCAAAAACATTCAGTACTTC. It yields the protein CASSFRGDRAKNIQYF.

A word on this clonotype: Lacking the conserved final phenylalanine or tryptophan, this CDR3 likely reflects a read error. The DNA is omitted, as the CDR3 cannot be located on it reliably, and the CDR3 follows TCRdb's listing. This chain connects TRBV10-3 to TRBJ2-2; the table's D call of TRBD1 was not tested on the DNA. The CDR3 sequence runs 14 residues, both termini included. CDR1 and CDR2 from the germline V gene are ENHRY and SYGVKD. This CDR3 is CAITRTGGTGELYY.

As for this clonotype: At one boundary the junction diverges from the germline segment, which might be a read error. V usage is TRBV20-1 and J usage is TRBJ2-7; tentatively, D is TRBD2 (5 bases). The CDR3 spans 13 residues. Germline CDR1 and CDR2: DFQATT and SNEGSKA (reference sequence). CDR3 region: CSVIPGGSYEQNF. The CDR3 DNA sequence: TGCAGTGTTATCCCTGGAGGCTCCTACGAGCAGAACTTC.

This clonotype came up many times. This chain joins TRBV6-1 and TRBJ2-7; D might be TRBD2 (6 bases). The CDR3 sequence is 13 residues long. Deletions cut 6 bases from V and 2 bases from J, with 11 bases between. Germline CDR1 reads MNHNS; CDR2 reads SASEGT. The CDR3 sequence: CASSPAGPYEQYF. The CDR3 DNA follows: TGTGCCAGCAGCCCGGCGGGGCCCTACGAGCAGTACTTC.

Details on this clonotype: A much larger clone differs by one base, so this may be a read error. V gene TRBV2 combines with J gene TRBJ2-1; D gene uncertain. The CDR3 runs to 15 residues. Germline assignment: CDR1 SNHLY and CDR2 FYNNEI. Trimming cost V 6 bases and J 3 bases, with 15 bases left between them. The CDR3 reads CASSVTGSYYNEQFF. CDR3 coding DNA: TGTGCCAGCAGCGTTACTGGAAGCTACTACAATGAGCAGTTCTTC. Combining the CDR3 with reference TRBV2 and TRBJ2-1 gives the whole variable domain EPEVTQTPSHQVTQMGQEVILRCVPISNHLYFYWYRQILGQKVEFLVSFYNNEISEKSEIFDDQFSVERPDGSNFTLKIRSTKLEDSAMYFCASSVTGSYYNEQFFGPGTRLTVL.

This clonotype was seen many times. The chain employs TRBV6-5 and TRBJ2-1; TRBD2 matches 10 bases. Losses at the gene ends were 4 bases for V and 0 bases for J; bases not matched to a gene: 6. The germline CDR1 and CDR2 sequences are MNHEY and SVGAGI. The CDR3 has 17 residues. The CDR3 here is CASSSLLAGRSYNEQFF. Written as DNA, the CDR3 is TGTGCCAGCAGTTCACTACTAGCGGGACGCTCCTACAATGAGCAGTTCTTC.

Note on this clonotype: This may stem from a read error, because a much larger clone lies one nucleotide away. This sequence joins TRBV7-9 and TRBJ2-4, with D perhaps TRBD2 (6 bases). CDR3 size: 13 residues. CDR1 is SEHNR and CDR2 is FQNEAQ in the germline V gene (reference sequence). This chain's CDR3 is CASSPPTSPILYF. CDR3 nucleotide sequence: TGTGCCAGCAGCCCCCCGACTAGTCCCATTCTGTACTTC.

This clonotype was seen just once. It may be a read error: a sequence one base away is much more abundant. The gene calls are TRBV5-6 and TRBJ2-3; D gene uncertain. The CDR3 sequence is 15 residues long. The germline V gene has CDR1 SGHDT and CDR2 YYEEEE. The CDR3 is CVSSLDVSSTDTQYF. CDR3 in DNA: TGTGTCAGCAGCTTGGATGTTTCTAGCACAGATACGCAGTATTTT.

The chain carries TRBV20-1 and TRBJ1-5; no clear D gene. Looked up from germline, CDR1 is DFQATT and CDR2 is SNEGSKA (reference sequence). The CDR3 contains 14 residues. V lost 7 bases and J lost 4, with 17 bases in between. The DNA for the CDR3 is TGCAGTGTTCCGAGGGCCCTCCCTAATCAGCCCCAGCATTTT. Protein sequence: CSVPRALPNQPQHF.

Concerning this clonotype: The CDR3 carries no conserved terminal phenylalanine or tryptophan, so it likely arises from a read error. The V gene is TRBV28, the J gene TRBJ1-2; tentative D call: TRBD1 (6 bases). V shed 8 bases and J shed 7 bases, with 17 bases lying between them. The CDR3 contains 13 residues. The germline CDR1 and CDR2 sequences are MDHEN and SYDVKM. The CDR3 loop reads CASRPQGSCGYTI. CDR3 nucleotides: TGTGCCAGCCGTCCCCAGGGGAGCTGTGGCTACACCATC.

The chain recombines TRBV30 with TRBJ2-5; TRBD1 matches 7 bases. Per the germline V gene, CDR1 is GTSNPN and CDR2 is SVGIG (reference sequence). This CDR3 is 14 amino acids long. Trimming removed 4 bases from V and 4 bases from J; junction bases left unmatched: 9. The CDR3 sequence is CAWTPTGMGETQYF. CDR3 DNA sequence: TGTGCCTGGACTCCGACAGGGATGGGAGAGACCCAGTACTTC.

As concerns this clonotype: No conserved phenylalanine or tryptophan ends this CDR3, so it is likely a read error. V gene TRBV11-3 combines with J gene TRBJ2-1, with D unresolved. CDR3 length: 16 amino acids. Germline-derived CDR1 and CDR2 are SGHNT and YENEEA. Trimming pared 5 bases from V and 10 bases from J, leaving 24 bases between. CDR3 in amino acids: CASSPRPRSSYDEQFL. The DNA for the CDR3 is TGTGCCAGCAGCCCAAGACCTAGGAGCTCCTACGACGAGCAGTTCCTC.

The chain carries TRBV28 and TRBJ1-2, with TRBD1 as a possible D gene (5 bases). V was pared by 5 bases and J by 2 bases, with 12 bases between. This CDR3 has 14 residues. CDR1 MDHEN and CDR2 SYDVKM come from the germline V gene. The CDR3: CASSPSTANYGYTF. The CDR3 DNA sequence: TGTGCCAGCAGTCCGTCGACAGCAAACTATGGCTACACCTTC.

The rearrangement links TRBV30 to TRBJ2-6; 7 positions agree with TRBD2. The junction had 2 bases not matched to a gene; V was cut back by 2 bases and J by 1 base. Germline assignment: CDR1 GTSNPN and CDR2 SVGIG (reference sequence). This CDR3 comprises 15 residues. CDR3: CAWSRGGSGANVLTF. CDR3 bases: TGTGCCTGGAGTCGCGGGGGATCTGGGGCCAACGTCCTGACTTTC.

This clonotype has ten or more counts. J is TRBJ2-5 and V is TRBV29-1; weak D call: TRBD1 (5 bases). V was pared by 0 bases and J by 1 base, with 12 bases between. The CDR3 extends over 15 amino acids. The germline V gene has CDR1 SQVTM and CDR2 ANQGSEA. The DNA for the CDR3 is TGCAGCGTTGAAGATGGAAAGGGGTTCCAAGAGACCCAGTACTTC. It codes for CSVEDGKGFQETQYF.

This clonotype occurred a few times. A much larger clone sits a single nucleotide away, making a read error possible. The DNA for the CDR3 is TGTGTCAGCAGCCACAGGCGAGGTGAGCAGTTCTTC. Protein sequence: CVSSHRRGEQFF. The V gene is TRBV5-6, the J gene TRBJ2-1; D possibly corresponds to TRBD1 (5 bases). Germline V lookup: CDR1 SGHDT, CDR2 YYEEEE. CDR3 size: 12 residues.

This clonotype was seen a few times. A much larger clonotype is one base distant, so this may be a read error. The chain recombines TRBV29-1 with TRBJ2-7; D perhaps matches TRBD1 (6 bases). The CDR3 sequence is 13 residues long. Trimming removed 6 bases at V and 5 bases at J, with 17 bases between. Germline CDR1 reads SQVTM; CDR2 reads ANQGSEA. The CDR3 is CSVSSGTFDEQYF. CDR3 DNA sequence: TGCAGCGTCAGTTCCGGGACATTCGACGAGCAGTACTTC.

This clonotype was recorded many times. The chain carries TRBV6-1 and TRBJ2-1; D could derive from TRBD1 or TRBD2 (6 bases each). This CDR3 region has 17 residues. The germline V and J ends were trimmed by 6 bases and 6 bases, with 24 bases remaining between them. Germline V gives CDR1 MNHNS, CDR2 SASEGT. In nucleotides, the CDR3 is TGTGCCAGCAGCCTAAGAGGGGGGTTCTCTCGCAGCAATGAGCAGTTCTTC. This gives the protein CASSLRGGFSRSNEQFF.